The 9 T cell receptor beta chains listed next were all sequenced from one sample in a study of cytomegalovirus exposure and HLA in healthy donors. Primers included in the PCR were 60 Vbeta and 13 Jbeta primers. The data were produced by immunoSEQ multiplex PCR, yet TCRdb's version contains in-frame clones alone and is incomplete. The data hold over 150,000 clones, with roughly 78% observed a single time. Sequencing was done on a sample of PBMCs. The receptor set was obtained from a boy aged 5 to 17 in good health and CMV-seronegative.

The chain combines TRBV7-3 with TRBJ1-1, with a possible D match to TRBD1 (6 bases). V shed 4 bases and J shed 5 bases, with 17 bases lying between them. Germline V gene lookup returns CDR1 SGHTA and CDR2 FQGTGA. The CDR3 runs to 15 residues. CDR3 nucleotides: TGTGCCAGCAGCTCCTTGGCCAGGGGAAGGACTGAAGCTTTCTTT. This encodes CASSSLARGRTEAFF.

As regards this clone: Distinct nucleotide sequences in the sample also encode this CDR3. The chain links TRBV4-1 to TRBJ2-5, with 11 positions matching TRBD1. CDR1 and CDR2 (germline): MGHRA, YSYEKL. V lost 3 bases to trimming and J lost 4 bases; unmatched junction nucleotides: 7. The length of the CDR3 is 16 residues. CDR3 region: CASSQAGTGGRETQYF. The CDR3 DNA reads as TGCGCCAGCAGCCAGGCTGGGACAGGGGGGAGAGAGACCCAGTACTTC.

V is TRBV12-5 and J is TRBJ1-3; 7 nucleotides match TRBD1. Germline loops: CDR1 LGHNT, CDR2 FRNRAP. The CDR3 consists of 16 residues. With 5 bases clipped from V and 0 bases from J, the junction kept 7 bases outside the gene matches. CDR3 DNA: TGTGCTAGTGGTAAGCCCCGGGACAGCTCTGGAAACACCATATATTTT. It codes for CASGKPRDSSGNTIYF.

V and J are TRBV10-3 and TRBJ2-5, with TRBD2 matching over 8 bases. This CDR3 region has 15 residues. The J segment lost 5 bases and the V segment lost 2 bases, leaving 7 bases of the junction unmatched. Germline assignment: CDR1 ENHRY and CDR2 SYGVKD. The CDR3 protein is CAISEGTSGRETQYF. CDR3 nucleotides: TGTGCCATCAGTGAGGGAACTAGCGGAAGGGAGACCCAGTACTTC.

The rearrangement links TRBV2 to TRBJ2-7, with 9 bases fitting TRBD1. This CDR3 comprises 14 residues. Trimming took 7 bases from V and 2 from J; bases not matched to a gene: 6. CDR1 is SNHLY, CDR2 FYNNEI, per germline. CDR3 DNA: TGTGCCAGCAATAAGGGACAGGGTACCTACGAGCAGTACTTC. Translating gives CASNKGQGTYEQYF.

The chain carries TRBV7-2 and TRBJ2-1, with 12 bases that match TRBD2. Looked up from germline, CDR1 is SGHTA and CDR2 is FQGNSA. V lost 4 bases to trimming and J lost 12 bases; unmatched junction nucleotides: 13. The CDR3 runs 16 residues. For the CDR3, the DNA is TGTGCCAGCAGCTCACCTACTAGCGGGGGGCCCGACGGGCAGTTCTTC. Encoded protein: CASSSPTSGGPDGQFF.

The chain is built from TRBV5-4 and TRBJ1-1; D call uncertain. V gave up 0 bases and J gave up 5 bases, with 8 bases separating them. The CDR3 totals 13 residues. CDR1 and CDR2 from the germline V gene are SGHNT and YYREEE (reference sequence). The chain's CDR3 is CASSLERETEAFF. The CDR3 coding sequence is TGTGCCAGCAGCTTGGAGAGGGAGACTGAAGCTTTCTTT.

The genes are TRBV9 and TRBJ1-2; a weak D match, TRBD1 (6 bases). With 0 bases removed from V and 4 bases from J, the gap between germline ends came to 28 bases. The CDR3 covers 20 residues. CDR1 is SGDLS, CDR2 YYNGEE, per germline. CDR3 in DNA: TGTGCCAGCAGCGTAGAGGATCGAGGGGGTAGACCTCTGAAAACCTATGGCTACACCTTC. This gives the protein CASSVEDRGGRPLKTYGYTF.

This clone came up a few times. The chain carries TRBV5-4 and TRBJ2-1, with D perhaps matching TRBD2 (5 bases). Per the germline V gene, CDR1 is SGHNT and CDR2 is YYREEE (reference sequence). The CDR3 consists of 14 residues. Trimming removed 0 bases from V and 5 bases from J, with 9 bases in between. The CDR3 sequence is CASSLGLANNEQFF. DNA for the CDR3: TGTGCCAGCAGCTTGGGGCTAGCAAACAATGAGCAGTTCTTC.